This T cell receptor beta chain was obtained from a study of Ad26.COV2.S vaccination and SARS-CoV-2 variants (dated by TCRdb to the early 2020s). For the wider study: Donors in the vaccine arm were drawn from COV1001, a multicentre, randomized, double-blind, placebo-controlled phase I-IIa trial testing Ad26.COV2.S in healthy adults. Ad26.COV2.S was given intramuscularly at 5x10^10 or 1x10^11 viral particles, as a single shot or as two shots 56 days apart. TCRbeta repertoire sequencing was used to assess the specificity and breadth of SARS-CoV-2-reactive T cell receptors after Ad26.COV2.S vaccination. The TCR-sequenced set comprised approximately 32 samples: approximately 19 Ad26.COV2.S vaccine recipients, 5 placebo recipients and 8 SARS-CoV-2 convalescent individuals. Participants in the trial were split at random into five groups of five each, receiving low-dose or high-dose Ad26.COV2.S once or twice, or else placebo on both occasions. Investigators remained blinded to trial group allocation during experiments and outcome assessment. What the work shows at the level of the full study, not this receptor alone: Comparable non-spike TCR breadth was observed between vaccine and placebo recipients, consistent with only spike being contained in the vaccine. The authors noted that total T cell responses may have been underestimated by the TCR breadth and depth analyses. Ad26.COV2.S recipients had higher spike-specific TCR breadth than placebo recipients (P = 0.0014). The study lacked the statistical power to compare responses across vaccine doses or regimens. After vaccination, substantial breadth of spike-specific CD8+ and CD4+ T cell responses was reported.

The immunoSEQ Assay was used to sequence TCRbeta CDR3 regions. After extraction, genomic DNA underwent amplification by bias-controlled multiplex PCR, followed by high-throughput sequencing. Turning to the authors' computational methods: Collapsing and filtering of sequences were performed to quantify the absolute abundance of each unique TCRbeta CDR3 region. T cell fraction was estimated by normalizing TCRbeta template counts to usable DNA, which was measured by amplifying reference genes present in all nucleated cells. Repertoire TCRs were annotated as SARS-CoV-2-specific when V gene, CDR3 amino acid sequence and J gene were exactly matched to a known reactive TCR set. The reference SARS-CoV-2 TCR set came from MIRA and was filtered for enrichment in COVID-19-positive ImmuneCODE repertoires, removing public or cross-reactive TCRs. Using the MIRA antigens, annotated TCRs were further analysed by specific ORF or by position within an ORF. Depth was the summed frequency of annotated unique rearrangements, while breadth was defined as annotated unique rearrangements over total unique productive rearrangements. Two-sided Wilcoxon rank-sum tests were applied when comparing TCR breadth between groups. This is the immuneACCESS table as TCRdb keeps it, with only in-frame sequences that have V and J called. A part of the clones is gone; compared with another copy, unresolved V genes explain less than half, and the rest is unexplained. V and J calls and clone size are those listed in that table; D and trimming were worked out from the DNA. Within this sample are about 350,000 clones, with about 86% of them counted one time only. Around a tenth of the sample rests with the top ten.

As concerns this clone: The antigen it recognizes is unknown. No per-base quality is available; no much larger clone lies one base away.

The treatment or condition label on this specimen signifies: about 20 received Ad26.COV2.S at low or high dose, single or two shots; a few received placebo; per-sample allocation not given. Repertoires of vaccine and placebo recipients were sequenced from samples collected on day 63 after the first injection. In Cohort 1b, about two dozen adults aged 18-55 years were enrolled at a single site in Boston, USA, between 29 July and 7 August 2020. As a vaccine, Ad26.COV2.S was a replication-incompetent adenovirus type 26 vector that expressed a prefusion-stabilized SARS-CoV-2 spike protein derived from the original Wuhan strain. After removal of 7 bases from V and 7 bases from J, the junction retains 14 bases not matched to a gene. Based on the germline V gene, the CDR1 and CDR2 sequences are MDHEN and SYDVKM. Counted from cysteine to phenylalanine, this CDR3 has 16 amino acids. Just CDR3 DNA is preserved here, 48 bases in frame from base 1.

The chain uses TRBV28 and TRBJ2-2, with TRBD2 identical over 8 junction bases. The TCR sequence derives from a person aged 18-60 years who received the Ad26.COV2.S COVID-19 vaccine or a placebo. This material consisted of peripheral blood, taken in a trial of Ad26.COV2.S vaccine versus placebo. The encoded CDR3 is CASKRGTPGGIGELFF. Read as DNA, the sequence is TGTGCCAGCAAAAGGGGGACACCGGGAGGGATCGGGGAGCTGTTTTTT.